The next 30 T cell receptor beta chains were all read from a single sample in a study of identical twins. A single record per CDR3 protein comes from TCRdb applying MiXCR to the 5' RACE reads. The sample lists just under 650,000 distinct CDR3 sequences; 7% to 7.5% were seen once. This same sample was also taken into another study, of yellow fever vaccine responses in identical twins.

Sequencing was done on a sample of PBMCs. The source is a woman younger than 35 in good health.

This chain links TRBV3-1 with TRBJ1-3, with a weak D call TRBD1 (6 bases). Germline CDR1 LGHDT, CDR2 YNNKEL (reference sequence). The CDR3 is 16 amino acids. Trimming removed 6 bases from V and 0 bases from J, with 15 bases in between. The CDR3 sequence: CASRRTGIVSGNTIYF. The CDR3 nucleotides are TGTGCCAGCAGGAGAACAGGGATCGTCTCTGGAAACACCATATATTTT.

The table lists this clonotype with a few counts. The V call is TRBV12-3 or TRBV12-4, the J call TRBJ2-2; 11 positions agree with TRBD2. CDR3 size: 15 residues. V lost 6 bases and J lost 3; bases outside the gene matches: 3. This CDR3 is CASRRSGGDTGELFF. In DNA form, the CDR3 reads TGTGCCAGCAGACGTAGCGGGGGGGACACCGGGGAGCTGTTTTTT.

The sample holds many counts of this clonotype. This sequence joins TRBV6-5 and TRBJ2-4; possibly TRBD1 for D (5 bases). The CDR3 sequence is 15 residues long. Deletions cut 2 bases from V and 0 bases from J, with 8 bases between. Germline V lookup: CDR1 MNHEY, CDR2 SVGAGI. In DNA, the CDR3 is TGTGCCAGCAGTTACGCAGGGCTAGCCAAAAACATTCAGTACTTC. Translated: CASSYAGLAKNIQYF.

The sample holds a few counts of this clonotype. J is TRBJ2-7 and V is TRBV5-1, with 10 bases lining up with TRBD2. The germline CDR1 and CDR2 sequences are SGHRS and YFSETQ. This CDR3 is built from 13 residues. V trimming: 4 bases; J trimming: 6 bases; junction bases outside the gene matches: 4. The CDR3, as DNA: TGCGCCAGCAGCCAGGGGACTAGCGTCGAGCAGTACTTC. Residues: CASSQGTSVEQYF.

This clonotype has just a few counts. This sequence joins TRBV19 and TRBJ1-6, with 9 bases that match TRBD1. Trimming took 5 bases from V and 7 from J; bases not matched to a gene: 3. This CDR3 is built from 14 residues. The germline CDR1 and CDR2 sequences are LNHDA and SQIVND (reference sequence). Written as DNA, the CDR3 is TGTGCCAGTAGTGTCGGGACAGGGAATTCACCCCTCCACTTT. As protein: CASSVGTGNSPLHF.

This clonotype was seen only a few times. The genes are TRBV11-2 and TRBJ2-1, with 8 bases lining up with TRBD2. V dropped 0 bases and J dropped 4; count of bases not matched to a gene: 11. This CDR3 is 18 amino acids long. Germline loops: CDR1 SGHAT, CDR2 FQNNGV. The DNA of the CDR3 is TGTGCCAGCAGCTTAGATCGTCAGCGGGGGCCGCTATACAATGAGCAGTTCTTC. Translation gives CASSLDRQRGPLYNEQFF.

The V and J genes are TRBV3-1 and TRBJ2-2; D is unclear. Germline V lookup: CDR1 LGHDT, CDR2 YNNKEL (reference sequence). V lost 3 bases to trimming and J lost 7 bases, with 9 bases between them. This CDR3 has 13 residues. CDR3 coding DNA: TGTGCCAGCAGCCAGCGATTAGGCGGGGAGCTGTTTTTT. Translated: CASSQRLGGELFF.

This clonotype was observed at least ten times. V usage is TRBV20-1 and J usage is TRBJ2-3; 8 nucleotides line up with TRBD2. V lost 1 base to trimming and J lost 2 bases; unmatched junction nucleotides: 5. This CDR3 has 15 residues. From germline, CDR1 is DFQATT and CDR2 SNEGSKA (reference sequence). Written as DNA, the CDR3 is TGCAGTGCTAGAGTGGCCGGGGGGGCCACAGATACGCAGTATTTT. It translates to CSARVAGGATDTQYF.

This clonotype has just a few counts. The V gene is TRBV5-1, the J gene TRBJ2-7; 8 bases match TRBD2. V was clipped by 3 bases and J by 0 bases; unmatched bases: 5. CDR3 length equals 15 residues. The germline gives CDR1 SGHRS, CDR2 YFSETQ. The CDR3 sequence is CASSSSSGRSYEQYF. CDR3 nucleotides: TGCGCCAGCAGCTCGTCTAGCGGGCGCTCCTACGAGCAGTACTTC.

This clonotype was seen more than once but under ten times. This rearrangement joins TRBV20-1 to TRBJ1-1; the match to TRBD1 covers 7 bases. This CDR3 spans 15 amino acids. Germline V gene data show CDR1 as DFQATT and CDR2 as SNEGSKA (reference sequence). With V trimmed by 2 bases and J by 6 bases, 12 bases remained unmatched. In DNA, the CDR3 is TGCAGTGCTAGACACCAGGGGGGAGGTGGGGCTGAAGCTTTCTTT. Residues: CSARHQGGGGAEAFF.

This clonotype has ten or more counts. This rearrangement joins TRBV12-3 or TRBV12-4 to TRBJ2-7; D not certain. The CDR3 totals 13 residues. V was clipped by 3 bases and J by 5 bases, with 11 bases between them. The CDR3 nucleotides read TGTGCCAGCAGTTTTGCACTATTCGACGAGCAGTACTTC. This encodes CASSFALFDEQYF.

This clonotype was observed a handful of times. V is TRBV5-6 and J is TRBJ2-3, with a possible D match to TRBD2 (6 bases). CDR1 SGHDT and CDR2 YYEEEE come from the germline V gene. This CDR3 contains 16 residues. The V and J ends lost 3 bases and 4 bases respectively, with 18 bases between them. The CDR3: CASSSPRLARADTQYF. The DNA of the CDR3 is TGTGCCAGCAGCTCACCCAGGCTAGCGAGGGCAGATACGCAGTATTTT. The variable domain in full, with the rest retrieved from reference TRBV5-6 and TRBJ2-3, is DAGVTQSPTHLIKTRGQQVTLRCSPKSGHDTVSWYQQALGQGPQFIFQYYEEEERQRGNFPDRFSGHQFPNYSSELNVNALLLGDSALYLCASSSPRLARADTQYFGPGTRLTVL.

The V and J genes are TRBV6-1 and TRBJ2-7; D is ambiguous. The germline V gene has CDR1 MNHNS and CDR2 SASEGT. Trimming stripped 7 bases from V and 3 bases from J, with 19 bases between. The CDR3 covers 15 residues. The CDR3 protein is CASTSARSEGYEQYF. CDR3 nucleotide sequence: TGTGCCAGCACCTCGGCGAGATCCGAAGGCTACGAGCAGTACTTC.

This clonotype has a count of ten or more. This chain uses TRBV2 with TRBJ1-1; TRBD1 is a possible D gene (5 bases). With 7 bases removed from V and 2 bases from J, the gap between germline ends came to 20 bases. CDR3 length equals 16 residues. Germline CDR1 SNHLY, CDR2 FYNNEI. Written as DNA, the CDR3 is TGTGCCAGCATTAGGGTTCGAGAGGGGCAAAACACTGAAGCTTTCTTT. It yields the protein CASIRVREGQNTEAFF.

This clonotype was counted only a few times. This sequence joins TRBV9 and TRBJ1-1; 8 bases match TRBD1. The V and J ends lost 1 base and 0 bases, in that order; junction bases with no gene match: 8. This CDR3 has 17 residues. The germline gives CDR1 SGDLS, CDR2 YYNGEE. Written as DNA, the CDR3 is TGTGCCAGCAGCGTAAGCCCTGACAGGGGCTTGAACACTGAAGCTTTCTTT. Translated, it gives CASSVSPDRGLNTEAFF.

This clonotype showed up many times. The chain employs TRBV12-3 or TRBV12-4 and TRBJ1-5, with D unresolved. Trimming pared 5 bases from V and 4 bases from J, leaving 9 bases between. The CDR3 is 13 residues long. The CDR3 loop is CASSPRMNQPQHF. The CDR3 nucleotides read TGTGCCAGCAGTCCTCGTATGAATCAGCCCCAGCATTTT.

This clonotype was found a few times. The chain recombines TRBV24-1 with TRBJ2-1, with 9 bases aligning to TRBD1. The J segment lost 3 bases and the V segment lost 7 bases, leaving 3 bases of the junction unmatched. The germline V gene has CDR1 KGHDR and CDR2 SFDVKD. The CDR3 length is 14 residues. The chain's CDR3 is CATSRDRDYNEQFF. CDR3 bases: TGTGCCACCAGCCGGGACAGGGACTACAATGAGCAGTTCTTC.

This chain joins TRBV24-1 and TRBJ2-5, with 9 positions matching TRBD2. Trimming at V came to 3 bases and at J to 4 bases, leaving 5 bases not matched to a gene. Germline values: CDR1 KGHDR, CDR2 SFDVKD. The length of the CDR3 is 15 residues. The CDR3 DNA is TGTGCCACCAGTGATATTAGCGGGGGTAGAGAGACCCAGTACTTC. Translating it yields CATSDISGGRETQYF.

This clonotype occurred many times. The rearrangement uses TRBV20-1 and TRBJ1-1; D remains unclear. Germline CDR1 is DFQATT and CDR2 is SNEGSKA (reference sequence). Trimming cost V 0 bases and J 0 bases, with 17 bases left between them. CDR3 size: 17 residues. The CDR3 sequence is CSARDDTEIYMNTEAFF. The DNA for the CDR3 is TGCAGTGCTAGAGACGACACTGAGATCTATATGAACACTGAAGCTTTCTTT.

This clonotype was counted only a few times. The chain recombines TRBV7-9 with TRBJ1-6; 9 bases line up with TRBD1. V dropped 6 bases and J dropped 4; count of bases not matched to a gene: 4. Germline values: CDR1 SEHNR, CDR2 FQNEAQ (reference sequence). The CDR3 has 15 residues. CDR3: CASSYRGHYNSPLHF. In DNA form, the CDR3 reads TGTGCCAGCAGTTACAGGGGGCATTATAATTCACCCCTCCACTTT.

There are many counts of this clonotype. The V and J genes are TRBV2 and TRBJ1-1; no clear D. V was pared by 8 bases and J by 5 bases, with 15 bases between. CDR3 size: 13 residues. Germline CDR1 reads SNHLY; CDR2 reads FYNNEI. CDR3 in DNA: TGTGCCAGCCCGACACGGGGTGGGACTGAAGCTTTCTTT. This gives the protein CASPTRGGTEAFF. The variable domain in full, completed from reference TRBV2 and TRBJ1-1, reads EPEVTQTPSHQVTQMGQEVILRCVPISNHLYFYWYRQILGQKVEFLVSFYNNEISEKSEIFDDQFSVERPDGSNFTLKIRSTKLEDSAMYFCASPTRGGTEAFFGQGTRLTVV.

The sample holds a few counts of this clonotype. The chain links TRBV6-5 to TRBJ2-2; 9 nucleotides line up with TRBD2. V shed 0 bases, J shed 6 bases, and the junction held 2 bases outside the gene matches. CDR1 is MNHEY, CDR2 SVGAGI, per germline. The CDR3 loop spans 15 amino acids. The CDR3 bases are TGTGCCAGCAGTTACTCTGCGGGGGGGCCCGGGGAGCTGTTTTTT. Translating it yields CASSYSAGGPGELFF.

This clonotype was seen repeatedly, ten times or more. The rearrangement joins TRBV10-3 to TRBJ2-5, with unresolved D. Germline V CDR1 and CDR2: ENHRY, SYGVKD. The CDR3 consists of 12 residues. V was shortened by 4 bases and J by 1 base, with 4 bases between the two germline ends. The CDR3 DNA is TGTGCCATCAGTGGGTCCCAAGAGACCCAGTACTTC. As protein: CAISGSQETQYF.

The J gene is TRBJ2-2, the V gene TRBV4-2; 15 bases are shared with TRBD2. Per the germline V gene, CDR1 is LGHNA and CDR2 is YNFKEQ. The CDR3 totals 18 residues. Trimming cost V 4 bases and J 5 bases; bases outside gene matches: 8. CDR3 region: CASSRTSGGAALTGELFF. In DNA, the CDR3 is TGTGCCAGCAGCCGGACTAGCGGGGGGGCGGCGCTTACCGGGGAGCTGTTTTTT.

Written as DNA, the CDR3 is TGTGCCAGCAGTGGGCGAACCAGGGAGAGCGGCTACACCTTC. Amino acids: CASSGRTRESGYTF. The chain combines TRBV25-1 with TRBJ1-2, with a weak D call TRBD1 (5 bases). Germline assignment: CDR1 MGHDK and CDR2 SYGVNS. Trimming pared 4 bases from V and 8 bases from J, leaving 17 bases between. The CDR3 spans 14 residues.

This clonotype was observed at least ten times. The chain employs TRBV5-1 and TRBJ2-7, with TRBD1 matching 10 bases. Germline V gene lookup returns CDR1 SGHRS and CDR2 YFSETQ. The CDR3 is 14 amino acids. V lost 4 bases, J lost 5 bases, and 6 bases stayed unmatched. The DNA for the CDR3 is TGCGCCAGCAGCCGGACGGACAGGGGGGACGAGCAGTACTTC. It specifies CASSRTDRGDEQYF.

The rearrangement uses TRBV7-9 and TRBJ2-3; TRBD2 aligns across 16 bases. CDR3 length equals 17 residues. Looked up from germline, CDR1 is SEHNR and CDR2 is FQNEAQ (reference sequence). V lost 5 bases and J lost 4; bases outside the gene matches: 6. The CDR3 is CASSTGTSGRAADTQYF. The DNA of the CDR3 is TGTGCCAGCAGCACAGGGACTAGCGGGAGGGCGGCAGATACGCAGTATTTT.

This clonotype has more than one count but fewer than ten. The gene calls are TRBV11-2 and TRBJ2-2, with D possibly being TRBD2 (7 bases). The CDR3 has 17 residues. From germline, CDR1 is SGHAT and CDR2 FQNNGV. Between the trimmed V and J ends, which lost 6 bases and 5 bases, there was a span of 22 bases. Here the CDR3 reads CASRGGQGIKRTGELFF. Written as DNA, the CDR3 is TGTGCCAGCAGGGGGGGGCAGGGCATAAAAAGGACCGGGGAGCTGTTTTTT.

V usage is TRBV15 and J usage is TRBJ2-3; TRBD2 agrees at 8 bases. Germline values: CDR1 LNHNV, CDR2 YYDKDF (reference sequence). The V and J ends lost 3 bases and 4 bases, in that order; junction bases with no gene match: 6. The CDR3 sequence is 15 residues long. CDR3: CATSRLRGGSDTQYF. CDR3 bases: TGTGCCACCAGCAGGCTCCGGGGGGGTTCAGATACGCAGTATTTT.

The chain combines TRBV6-1 with TRBJ1-5; 8 bases agree with TRBD1. The CDR3 contains 14 residues. With 6 bases clipped from V and 1 base from J, the junction kept 2 bases outside the gene matches. Germline CDR1 and CDR2: MNHNS and SASEGT. The CDR3 region has the DNA TGTGCCAGCAGAGACAGGGGAAGCAATCAGCCCCAGCATTTT. It yields the protein CASRDRGSNQPQHF.